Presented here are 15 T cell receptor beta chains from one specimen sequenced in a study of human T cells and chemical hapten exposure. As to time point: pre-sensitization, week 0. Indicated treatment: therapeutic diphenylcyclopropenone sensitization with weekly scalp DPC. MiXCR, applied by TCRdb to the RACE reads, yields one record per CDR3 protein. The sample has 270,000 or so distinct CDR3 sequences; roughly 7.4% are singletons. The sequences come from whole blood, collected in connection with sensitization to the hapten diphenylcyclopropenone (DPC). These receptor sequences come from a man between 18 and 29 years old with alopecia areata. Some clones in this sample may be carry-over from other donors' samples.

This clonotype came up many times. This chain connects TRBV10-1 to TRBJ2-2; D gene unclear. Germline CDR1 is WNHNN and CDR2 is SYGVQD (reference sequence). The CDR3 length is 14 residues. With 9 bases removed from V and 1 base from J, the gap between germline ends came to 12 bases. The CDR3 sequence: CASRDTGNTGELFF. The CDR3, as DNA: TGCGCCAGTCGCGATACGGGGAACACCGGGGAGCTGTTTTTT.

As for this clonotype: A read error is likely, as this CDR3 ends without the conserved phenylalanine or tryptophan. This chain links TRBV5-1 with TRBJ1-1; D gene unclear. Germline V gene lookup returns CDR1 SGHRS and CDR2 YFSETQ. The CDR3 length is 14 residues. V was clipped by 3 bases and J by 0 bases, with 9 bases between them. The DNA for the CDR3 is TGCGCCAGCAGCTATTCCGCTTTGAACACTGAAGCTTTCTAT. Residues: CASSYSALNTEAFY.

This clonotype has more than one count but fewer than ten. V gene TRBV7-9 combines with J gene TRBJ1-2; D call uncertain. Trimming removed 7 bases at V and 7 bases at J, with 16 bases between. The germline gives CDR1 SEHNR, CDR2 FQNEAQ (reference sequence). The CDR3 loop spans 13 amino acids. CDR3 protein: CASKDTAFSGYTF. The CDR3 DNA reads TGTGCCAGCAAAGACACCGCTTTCTCTGGCTACACCTTC.

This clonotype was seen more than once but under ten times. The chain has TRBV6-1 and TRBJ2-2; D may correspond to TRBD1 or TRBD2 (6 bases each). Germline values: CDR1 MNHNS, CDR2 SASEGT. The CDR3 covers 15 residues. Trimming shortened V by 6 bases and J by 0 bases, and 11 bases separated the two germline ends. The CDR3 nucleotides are TGTGCCAGCAGGTCCGGGGGCGCGAACACCGGGGAGCTGTTTTTT. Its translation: CASRSGGANTGELFF.

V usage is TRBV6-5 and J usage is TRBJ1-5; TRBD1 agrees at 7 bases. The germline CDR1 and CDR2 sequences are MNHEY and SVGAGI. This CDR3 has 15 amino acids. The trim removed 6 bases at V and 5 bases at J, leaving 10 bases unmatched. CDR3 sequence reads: CASSPDRVRDQPQHF. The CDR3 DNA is TGTGCCAGCAGCCCTGACAGGGTTCGGGATCAGCCCCAGCATTTT.

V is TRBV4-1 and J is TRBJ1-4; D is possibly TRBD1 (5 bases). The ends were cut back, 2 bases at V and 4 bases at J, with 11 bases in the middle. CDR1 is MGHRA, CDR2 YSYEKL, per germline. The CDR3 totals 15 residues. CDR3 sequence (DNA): TGCGCCAGCAGCCAATACCCAGGGAATAATGAAAAACTGTTTTTT. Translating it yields CASSQYPGNNEKLFF.

The CDR3 is CASSQDPRRYSYNEQFF. CDR3 bases: TGTGCCAGCAGCCAAGATCCCCGCAGGTACTCCTACAATGAGCAGTTCTTC. The rearrangement uses TRBV4-2 and TRBJ2-1; D unclear. The germline CDR1 and CDR2 sequences are LGHNA and YNFKEQ. Trimming cost V 0 bases and J 0 bases, with 12 bases left between them. The CDR3 consists of 17 residues.

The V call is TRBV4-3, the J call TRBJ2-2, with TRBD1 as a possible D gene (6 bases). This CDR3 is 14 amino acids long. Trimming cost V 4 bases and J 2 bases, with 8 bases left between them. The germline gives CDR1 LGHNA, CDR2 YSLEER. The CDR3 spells CASSPQGNTGELFF. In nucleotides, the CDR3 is TGCGCCAGCAGCCCACAGGGAAACACCGGGGAGCTGTTTTTT.

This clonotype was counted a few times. CDR3 DNA: TGTGGGCATCGGGCCAGCTCCTATAATTCACCCCTCCACTTT. Amino acid sequence: CGHRASSYNSPLHF. The chain is built from TRBV18 and TRBJ1-6; D ambiguous. The CDR3 consists of 14 residues. Germline V gene lookup returns CDR1 KGHSH and CDR2 LQKENI.

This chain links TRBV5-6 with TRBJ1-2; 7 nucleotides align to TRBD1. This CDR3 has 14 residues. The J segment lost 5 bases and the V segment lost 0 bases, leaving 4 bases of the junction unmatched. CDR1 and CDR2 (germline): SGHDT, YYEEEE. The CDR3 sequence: CASSLEGADYGYTF. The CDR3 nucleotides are TGTGCCAGCAGCTTGGAGGGGGCGGATTATGGCTACACCTTC.

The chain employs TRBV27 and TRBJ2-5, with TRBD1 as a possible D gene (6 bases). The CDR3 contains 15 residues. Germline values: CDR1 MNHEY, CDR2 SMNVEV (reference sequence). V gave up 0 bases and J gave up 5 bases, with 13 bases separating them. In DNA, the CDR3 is TGTGCCAGCAGTTTATCGATAGGGGGTAAGGAGACCCAGTACTTC. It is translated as CASSLSIGGKETQYF.

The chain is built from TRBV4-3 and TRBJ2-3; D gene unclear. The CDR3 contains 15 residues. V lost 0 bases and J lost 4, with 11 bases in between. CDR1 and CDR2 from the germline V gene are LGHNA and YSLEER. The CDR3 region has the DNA TGCGCCAGCAGCCAAGACCGTACAGTACCAGATACGCAGTATTTT. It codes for CASSQDRTVPDTQYF.

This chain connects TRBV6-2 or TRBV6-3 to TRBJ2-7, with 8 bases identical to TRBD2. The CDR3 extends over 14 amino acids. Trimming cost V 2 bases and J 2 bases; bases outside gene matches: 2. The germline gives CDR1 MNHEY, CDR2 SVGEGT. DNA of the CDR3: TGTGCCAGCAGTTACGTCGGGGGGGCCTACGAGCAGTACGTC. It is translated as CASSYVGGAYEQYV.

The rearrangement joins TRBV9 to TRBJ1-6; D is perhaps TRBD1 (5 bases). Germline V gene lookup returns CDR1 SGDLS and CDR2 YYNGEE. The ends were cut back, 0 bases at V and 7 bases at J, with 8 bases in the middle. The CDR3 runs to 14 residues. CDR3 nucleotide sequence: TGTGCCAGCAGCGTAGGGGGCCGGAATTCACCCCTCCACTTT. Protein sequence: CASSVGGRNSPLHF.

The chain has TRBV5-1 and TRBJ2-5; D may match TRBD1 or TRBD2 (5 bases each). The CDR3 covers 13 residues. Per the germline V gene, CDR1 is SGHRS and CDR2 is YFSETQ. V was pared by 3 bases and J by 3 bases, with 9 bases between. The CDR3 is CASSSGAEETQYF. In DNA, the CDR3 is TGCGCCAGCAGCTCCGGGGCTGAAGAGACCCAGTACTTC.